This T cell receptor beta chain was captured by sequencing in a study of blood T cell repertoires in COVID-19 (dated by TCRdb to about 2020). Some background on the complete study: The collaborator samples originated in the United States, Italy and Spain and spanned the acute and convalescent phases of COVID-19. The material from the prospective study consisted of cDNA or gDNA derived from T cells, B-cell-depleted T cells, or PBMCs. Subjects who had been exposed to COVID-19, were actively infected with it, or had recovered from it provided the deeply sampled blood TCRbeta repertoires that made up the dataset. The repertoires were released in a freely available public database intended as a resource for research on the immune response to SARS-CoV-2. The samples were drawn from two sources: the first 160 participants of the ongoing ImmuneRACE study, and 1,000 to 1,500 subjects contributed by 6 global collaborators. Nearly every sample came with metadata listing a de-identified subject ID, COVID-19 status, age in years and sex. Where available, HLA class I and class II types were obtained from metadata supplied by the sample provider rather than from assay-based typing.

TCRbeta CDR3 regions were amplified from genomic DNA using the immunoSEQ Assay, a bias-controlled multiplex PCR. The authors' pipeline ran thus. Within the assay, amplification of reference gene primers was used to estimate how many nucleated cells each sample contained. Sequence reads were collapsed and filtered to measure the absolute abundance of every unique TCRbeta CDR3 rearrangement. For each sample, productive Simpson clonality was calculated as the square root of Simpson's diversity index across productive rearrangements. Held by TCRdb, this immuneACCESS table contains in-frame sequences only and omits some clones. Under half of the omission traces to an unresolved V gene where checked; the cause of the rest is unknown. Clone size and the V and J calls come from that table; the DNA yielded D and trimming. The sample data list 250,000 to 400,000 clones, and around nine tenths of these were observed just once. In total, the top ten clones hold about 2.4% of the sample.

From cysteine to phenylalanine, the CDR3 is 13 amino acids long. Only the CDR3 portion is preserved as DNA: 39 bases, with reading frame beginning at the first base. CDR1 MNHEY and CDR2 SMNVEV were looked up in the germline V gene (reference sequence). V and J are truncated by 0 bases and 11 bases respectively, leaving an intervening sequence of 11 bases. For this clone: Its specific antigen is unknown. Base qualities are not provided; no much larger clone lies one nucleotide away.

Study-wide findings and limitations: The amount of clinical and demographic metadata varied by source and participant and was provided uncurated.

In the prospective study, participants were about 18 to 100 years old, resided in about two dozen geographic areas of the United States, and were enrolled through a virtual design. To assign participants to cohorts, the prospective study relied on clinical history that participants themselves reported in a screening survey and a study questionnaire. Recovered participants in ImmuneRACE Cohort 3 were defined by two consecutive negative NP/OP PCR tests, clearance by a healthcare professional, or resolution of symptoms. In the prospective study, whole blood, serum and a nasopharyngeal or oropharyngeal swab were collected from each participant by mobile phlebotomists. Prospective study participants could optionally give additional blood draws and questionnaires over an approximately 2-month period. Blood samples from the prospective study were shipped frozen or at room temperature prior to DNA extraction.

Sequencing was done on a sample of PBMCs or T cells enriched from blood (not recorded which). Recombination joined TRBV27 with TRBJ1-5, and the D gene may be TRBD1, 6 bases matching. The source is a man aged 55 to 70 who had recovered from COVID-19. The bases are TGTGCCAGCAGTTTATCCCTAGAGGGGGCCCAGCATTTT. Its translation is CASSLSLEGAQHF.